The next 9 T cell receptor beta chains were all read from a single sample in a study of blood T cell repertoires in COVID-19. Produced via immunoSEQ multiplex PCR; TCRdb's table is partial and in-frame only. The table shows around 390,000 clones, with more than 75% occurring only once. Sequencing was performed on PBMCs or T cells enriched from blood (not recorded which). The receptors were gathered from a woman between 50 and 59 years old who had recovered from COVID-19.

The chain carries TRBV5-1 and TRBJ1-1; maybe TRBD1 (6 bases). The CDR3 consists of 13 residues. V lost 0 bases to trimming and J lost 6 bases, with 9 bases between them. CDR1 is SGHRS, CDR2 YFSETQ, per germline. The CDR3: CASSLATGSEAFF. DNA of the CDR3: TGCGCCAGCAGCTTGGCTACAGGGTCTGAAGCTTTCTTT.

V and J are TRBV24-1 and TRBJ2-5; no firm D call. This CDR3 has 13 residues. Germline V gene data show CDR1 as KGHDR and CDR2 as SFDVKD. Trimming removed 2 bases at V and 4 bases at J, with 7 bases between. CDR3 amino acids: CATSDWAGETQYF. The CDR3 region has the DNA TGTGCCACCAGTGATTGGGCAGGAGAGACCCAGTACTTC.

This CDR3 is CASRQTGWEQPQHF. CDR3 coding DNA: TGTGCCAGTAGGCAGACAGGGTGGGAACAGCCCCAGCATTTT. The chain uses TRBV19 and TRBJ1-5, with 7 nucleotides matching TRBD1. V shed 6 bases and J 7 bases; nucleotides not matched to a gene: 9. This CDR3 has 14 amino acids. CDR1 and CDR2 from the germline V gene are LNHDA and SQIVND (reference sequence).

The chain couples TRBV9 to TRBJ1-2; D uncertain. The CDR3 runs to 13 residues. Trimming shortened V by 4 bases and J by 8 bases, and 15 bases separated the two germline ends. Per germline, CDR1 SGDLS and CDR2 YYNGEE. Here the CDR3 DNA reads TGTGCCAGCAGCACAGTCGGACTGAAGGGCTACACCTTC. Encoded protein: CASSTVGLKGYTF.

In its sample, this clone was seen once. The chain couples TRBV7-8 to TRBJ1-2, with a weak D call TRBD1 (6 bases). CDR3 length: 13 amino acids. Germline CDR1 and CDR2: SGHVS and FQNEAQ. V lost 5 bases to trimming and J lost 5 bases, with 12 bases between them. CDR3 sequence: CASSLRGAYGYTF. The CDR3 DNA reads as TGTGCCAGCAGCCTCAGGGGAGCTTATGGCTACACCTTC. Combining the CDR3 with reference TRBV7-8 and TRBJ1-2 gives the whole variable domain GAGVSQSPRYKVAKRGQDVALRCDPISGHVSLFWYQQALGQGPEFLTYFQNEAQLDKSGLPSDRFFAERPEGSVSTLKIQRTQQEDSAVYLCASSLRGAYGYTFGSGTRLTVV.

This rearrangement joins TRBV10-3 to TRBJ1-4; the D gene is possibly TRBD1 (6 bases). The CDR3 is 14 residues long. Germline V gives CDR1 ENHRY, CDR2 SYGVKD. The ends were cut back, 3 bases at V and 5 bases at J, with 10 bases in the middle. The DNA for the CDR3 is TGTGCCATCAGTGACTCCCAGGGGAATGAAAAACTGTTTTTT. This encodes CAISDSQGNEKLFF.

In this sample, this clone turned up a few times. The V and J genes are TRBV3-1 (or the pseudogene TRBV3-2) and TRBJ2-5, with 11 positions matching TRBD2. V dropped 7 bases and J dropped 5; count of bases not matched to a gene: 15. CDR3 length: 17 residues. CDR1 LGHDT and CDR2 YNNKEL come from the germline V gene (reference sequence). The CDR3 DNA reads as TGTGCCAGCACCCTCCTCGGTAGCGGGGGGGCCATTGAGACCCAGTACTTC. Translation gives CASTLLGSGGAIETQYF.

CDR3 nucleotide sequence: TGTGCCAGCAGTCCCACAGGGTTGGGCTACACCTTC. This translates into CASSPTGLGYTF. The chain employs TRBV12-3 or TRBV12-4 and TRBJ1-2; TRBD1 might be the D (6 bases). CDR3 size: 12 residues. V lost 5 bases and J lost 8, with 12 bases in between.

The chain uses TRBV28 and TRBJ1-6, with D uncertain. There are 16 residues in the CDR3. CDR1 is MDHEN, CDR2 SYDVKM, per germline. The V gene lost 2 bases and the J gene lost 5 bases, with 13 bases spanning the gap. The DNA of the CDR3 is TGTGCCAGCAGTTTAGGCGCGGGGAGAAATAATTCACCCCTCCACTTT. The encoded protein is CASSLGAGRNNSPLHF.